What follows describes a single T cell receptor (beta chain). These data are taken from a study of T cell responses to AZD1222 COVID-19 vaccine. There are 14 residues in the CDR3. CDR1 LGHNT and CDR2 FRNRAP come from the germline V gene. J was trimmed by 7 bases and V by 5 bases; bases with no gene match: 5. The method was immunoSEQ multiplex PCR; TCRdb's version includes in-frame clones alone and lacks a portion of them. The table includes 140,000 to 150,000 clones, 90% to 95% detected once. The starting material was peripheral blood, obtained on day 0 of AZD1222 vaccination. The V call is TRBV12-5, the J call TRBJ1-4; 9 positions agree with TRBD1. This TCR was recovered from an adult in good health. The CDR3 region is CASGTTGGGEKLFF. Written as DNA, the CDR3 is TGTGCTAGTGGTACCACAGGGGGCGGTGAAAAACTGTTTTTT.